These 9 T cell receptor beta chains share one sample of origin, sequenced in a study of cytomegalovirus exposure and HLA in healthy donors. The PCR employed 60 Vbeta primers together with 13 Jbeta primers. Profiled with immunoSEQ multiplex PCR; TCRdb holds only in-frame clones, not every one. The table includes roughly 100,000 clones, 65% to 85% detected once. The sample consisted of PBMCs. Receptors originate from a man in his fifties in good health and CMV-seropositive.

The genes are TRBV27 and TRBJ1-5, with D perhaps matching TRBD1 (6 bases). The CDR3 covers 14 residues. V was pared by 6 bases and J by 6 bases, with 15 bases between. In germline, CDR1 is MNHEY, CDR2 SMNVEV (reference sequence). CDR3 sequence reads: CASSFIGGGQPQHF. CDR3 coding DNA: TGTGCCAGCAGCTTTATAGGGGGTGGTCAGCCCCAGCATTTT.

This clone was seen just once. The chain recombines TRBV30 with TRBJ2-7; maybe TRBD2 (6 bases). Germline V gene lookup returns CDR1 GTSNPN and CDR2 SVGIG (reference sequence). V was shortened by 8 bases and J by 5 bases, with 13 bases between the two germline ends. The CDR3 covers 11 residues. The CDR3 here is CATQGGDEQYF. The CDR3 DNA is TGTGCCACCCAGGGAGGAGACGAGCAGTACTTC.

The chain has TRBV14 and TRBJ2-2, with 8 bases matching TRBD2. The CDR3 runs to 16 residues. CDR1 and CDR2 (germline): SGHDN, FVKESK. V was pared by 4 bases and J by 5 bases, with 9 bases of the junction left unmatched. Here the CDR3 DNA reads TGTGCCAGCAGCCTCCGAGGGACTAGTGGTACCGGGGAGCTGTTTTTT. Its translation: CASSLRGTSGTGELFF.

The V call is TRBV5-1, the J call TRBJ1-1, with D uncertain. Germline assignment: CDR1 SGHRS and CDR2 YFSETQ. There are 13 residues in the CDR3. Trimming removed 0 bases from V and 9 bases from J, with 12 bases in between. The CDR3 DNA reads TGCGCCAGCAGCTTGGCCGGGGAGGCAAAAGCTTTCTTT. This translates into CASSLAGEAKAFF.

The rearrangement links TRBV7-2 to TRBJ2-2, with TRBD2 matching 11 bases. Losses at the gene ends were 5 bases for V and 6 bases for J; bases not matched to a gene: 5. Germline V CDR1 and CDR2: SGHTA, FQGNSA. The CDR3 is made up of 15 amino acids. In DNA form, the CDR3 reads TGTGCCAGCAGCCTGACTAGCGGGAAATCCGGGGAGCTGTTTTTT. This sequence encodes CASSLTSGKSGELFF.

The chain has TRBV28 and TRBJ2-1, with D possibly being TRBD2 (5 bases). From germline, CDR1 is MDHEN and CDR2 SYDVKM. This CDR3 has 11 residues. V was cut by 6 bases and J by 10 bases, with 10 bases left in between. CDR3 bases: TGTGCCAGCAGATCTCCGGGGGAGCAGTTCTTC. Translating it yields CASRSPGEQFF. Combining the CDR3 with reference TRBV28 and TRBJ2-1 gives the whole variable domain DVKVTQSSRYLVKRTGEKVFLECVQDMDHENMFWYRQDPGLGLRLIYFSYDVKMKEKGDIPEGYSVSREKKERFSLILESASTNQTSMYLCASRSPGEQFFGPGTRLTVL.

This sequence joins TRBV7-3 and TRBJ2-7, with a weak D call TRBD2 (5 bases). V was trimmed by 6 bases and J by 0 bases, leaving 9 bases between them. This CDR3 spans 13 amino acids. Germline loops: CDR1 SGHTA, CDR2 FQGTGA. CDR3 bases: TGTGCCAGCAGTAGAGGGAGCTCCTACGAGCAGTACTTC. This translates into CASSRGSSYEQYF. The whole variable domain, filled in from reference TRBV7-3 and TRBJ2-7, reads GAGVSQTPSNKVTEKGKYVELRCDPISGHTALYWYRQSLGQGPEFLIYFQGTGAADDSGLPNDRFFAVRPEGSVSTLKIQRTERGDSAVYLCASSRGSSYEQYFGPGTRLTVT.

The chain is built from TRBV30 and TRBJ2-5, with D possibly matching TRBD2 (5 bases). With 5 bases removed from V and 7 bases from J, the gap between germline ends came to 14 bases. Germline CDR1 is GTSNPN and CDR2 is SVGIG (reference sequence). This CDR3 region has 12 residues. CDR3 nucleotides: TGTGCCTGGGGACTCCGTCTAGGGACCCAGTACTTC. This sequence encodes CAWGLRLGTQYF.

This clone was observed many times. The chain combines TRBV6-6 with TRBJ1-1; 8 bases agree with TRBD1. The V and J ends lost 7 bases and 6 bases, in that order; junction bases with no gene match: 13. Germline V gene sequence: CDR1 MNHNY, CDR2 SVGAGI (reference sequence). The CDR3 is made up of 15 amino acids. The CDR3 DNA reads TGTGCCAGCACAATGGGAACAGGGGGAGGAGCTGAAGCTTTCTTT. This gives the protein CASTMGTGGGAEAFF.